The 11 T cell receptor beta chains below were found in one sample sequenced in a study of OX40 agonist ivuxolimab in advanced cancers. Generated by immunoSEQ multiplex PCR, the TCRdb table keeps only in-frame clones and is missing some. The data hold 73,000 or so clones, with 65% to 90% observed a single time. Sample: CD4+ or CD8+ T cells sorted from blood, taken in a trial of the OX40 agonist ivuxolimab. Receptor source: an adult with an advanced solid tumor such as melanoma, head and neck, liver or kidney cancer.

The rearrangement joins TRBV7-2 to TRBJ2-2; D remains ambiguous. Germline V lookup: CDR1 SGHTA, CDR2 FQGNSA. V lost 4 bases and J lost 4, with 10 bases in between. The CDR3 extends over 14 amino acids. CDR3 coding DNA: TGTGCCAGCAGCTCCCAGCCGGGCACCGGGGAGCTGTTTTTT. Its translation: CASSSQPGTGELFF. The full variable domain, completed using reference TRBV7-2 and TRBJ2-2, is GAGVSQSPSNKVTEKGKDVELRCDPISGHTALYWYRQSLGQGLEFLIYFQGNSAPDKSGLPSDRFSAERTGGSVSTLTIQRTQQEDSAVYLCASSSQPGTGELFFGEGSRLTVL.

The chain links TRBV27 to TRBJ1-3; TRBD1 is a possible D gene (6 bases). The CDR3 totals 17 residues. Trimming removed 0 bases at V and 2 bases at J, with 14 bases between. From germline, CDR1 is MNHEY and CDR2 SMNVEV (reference sequence). The CDR3 nucleotides read TGTGCCAGCAGTTTATCTCCCACAGGGTACGCTGGAAACACCATATATTTT. This codes for CASSLSPTGYAGNTIYF.

The rearrangement links TRBV7-9 to TRBJ2-7, with 8 bases fitting TRBD2. V dropped 5 bases and J dropped 6; count of bases not matched to a gene: 9. Germline assignment: CDR1 SEHNR and CDR2 FQNEAQ (reference sequence). This CDR3 comprises 14 residues. CDR3 DNA: TGTGCCAGCAGCCTGTTACTGGCGGGGGGCGAGCAGTACTTC. The encoded protein is CASSLLLAGGEQYF. Full variable domain (outside the CDR3, taken from reference TRBV7-9 and TRBJ2-7): DTGVSQNPRHKITKRGQNVTFRCDPISEHNRLYWYRQTLGQGPEFLTYFQNEAQLEKSRLLSDRFSAERPKGSFSTLEIQRTEQGDSAMYLCASSLLLAGGEQYFGPGTRLTVT.

The rearrangement uses TRBV9 and TRBJ2-1; the D gene is possibly TRBD2 (6 bases). Looked up from germline, CDR1 is SGDLS and CDR2 is YYNGEE. V was shortened by 0 bases and J by 3 bases, with 10 bases between the two germline ends. This CDR3 is 15 amino acids long. CDR3 sequence (DNA): TGTGCCAGCAGCGTAGCGACTAGTCTCTACAATGAGCAGTTCTTC. Its translation is CASSVATSLYNEQFF.

The V gene is TRBV28, the J gene TRBJ1-5; 7 bases fit TRBD1. The junction had 0 bases not matched to a gene; V was cut back by 8 bases and J by 2 bases. The CDR3 consists of 12 residues. Germline loops: CDR1 MDHEN, CDR2 SYDVKM. The DNA of the CDR3 is TGTGCCAGCGGACAGGGCAATCAGCCCCAGCATTTT. This encodes CASGQGNQPQHF.

This sequence joins TRBV12-5 and TRBJ1-1, with 10 bases lining up with TRBD1. V was pared by 6 bases and J by 4 bases, with 8 bases of the junction left unmatched. The CDR3 spans 15 residues. Germline CDR1 and CDR2: LGHNT and FRNRAP. CDR3 bases: TGTGCTAGTGGACTCGGGACAGGGGAGGTCACTGAAGCTTTCTTT. Encoded protein: CASGLGTGEVTEAFF.

This sequence joins TRBV9 and TRBJ2-1, with a weak D call TRBD2 (6 bases). The CDR3 length is 14 residues. Germline CDR1 is SGDLS and CDR2 is YYNGEE. Trimming cost V 6 bases and J 7 bases, with 17 bases left between them. The CDR3 nucleotides read TGTGCCAGCAAAGGGACTCCCCTGGAGAATGAGCAGTTCTTC. Its protein product is CASKGTPLENEQFF. Complete variable domain (other parts from reference TRBV9 and TRBJ2-1): DSGVTQTPKHLITATGQRVTLRCSPRSGDLSVYWYQQSLDQGLQFLIQYYNGEERAKGNILERFSAQQFPDLHSELNLSSLELGDSALYFCASKGTPLENEQFFGPGTRLTVL.

The chain joins TRBV14 to TRBJ2-7; unclear D gene. The V end was cut by 0 bases, the J end by 3 bases, with 12 bases between. This CDR3 is built from 15 residues. Germline CDR1 is SGHDN and CDR2 is FVKESK. CDR3 in DNA: TGTGCCAGCAGCCAAGATCGGAGATGGAACTACGAGCAGTACTTC. Translated, it gives CASSQDRRWNYEQYF.

This chain links TRBV27 with TRBJ1-6; D is perhaps TRBD1 (6 bases). Germline CDR1 MNHEY, CDR2 SMNVEV (reference sequence). Trimming removed 6 bases from V and 0 bases from J, with 18 bases in between. The CDR3 contains 18 residues. The CDR3 DNA reads TGTGCCAGCAGGCGGGGGGCCTCGGGAAGCTCCTATAATTCACCCCTCCACTTT. Protein product: CASRRGASGSSYNSPLHF.

The chain combines TRBV19 with TRBJ2-7; TRBD1 aligns across 9 bases. Per germline, CDR1 LNHDA and CDR2 SQIVND (reference sequence). The CDR3 covers 15 residues. The V and J ends lost 5 bases and 12 bases, in that order; junction bases with no gene match: 17. The CDR3 region has the DNA TGTGCCAGTAGTGCCCTGGGACAGGGCCCAGCTATTCTGTACTTC. Its translation is CASSALGQGPAILYF.

The chain has TRBV18 and TRBJ2-7; D gene uncertain. The V gene's germline CDR1 is KGHSH and CDR2 LQKENI. Trimming left V 3 bases short and J 2 bases short, with 8 bases between. CDR3 length: 13 amino acids. The CDR3 DNA follows: TGTGCCAGCTCACCGGCAGAACCCTACGAGCAGTACTTC. Translation gives CASSPAEPYEQYF.